The clone carrying this TCR beta chain was counted only a few times. As yet, its antigen is unknown. The CDR3 runs 16 residues. Trimming removed 6 bases from V and 2 bases from J, with 19 bases in between. Per germline, CDR1 MDHEN and CDR2 SYDVKM. These data belong to a study of beta chain features in type 1 diabetes. Study at large: Cell yields, gender and age were similar in healthy donors and patients.

Isolated RNA was reverse transcribed in full, so expressed TCRB transcripts were sequenced. Using immunoSEQ multiplex PCR, the repertoire was profiled, and TCRdb retains in-frame clones only, with some absent. The table has about 620,000 clones, roughly 15% seen once. Study findings and constraints: Among type 1 diabetes patients, VDJ junctions had fewer insertions and more deletions.

Averaging approximately 110 mL, one heparinised blood draw came from each individual donor. The specimen was naive CD4+ T cells from blood. The TCR sequence derives from a man aged 18 to 35 in good health. This rearrangement joins TRBV28 to TRBJ1-1, with D perhaps TRBD1 (5 bases). CDR3 sequence: CASSQGGALLNTEAFF. In DNA form, the CDR3 reads TGTGCCAGCAGCCAGGGAGGGGCCTTACTTAACACTGAAGCTTTCTTT. Full variable domain (outside the CDR3, taken from reference TRBV28 and TRBJ1-1): DVKVTQSSRYLVKRTGEKVFLECVQDMDHENMFWYRQDPGLGLRLIYFSYDVKMKEKGDIPEGYSVSREKKERFSLILESASTNQTSMYLCASSQGGALLNTEAFFGQGTRLTVV.